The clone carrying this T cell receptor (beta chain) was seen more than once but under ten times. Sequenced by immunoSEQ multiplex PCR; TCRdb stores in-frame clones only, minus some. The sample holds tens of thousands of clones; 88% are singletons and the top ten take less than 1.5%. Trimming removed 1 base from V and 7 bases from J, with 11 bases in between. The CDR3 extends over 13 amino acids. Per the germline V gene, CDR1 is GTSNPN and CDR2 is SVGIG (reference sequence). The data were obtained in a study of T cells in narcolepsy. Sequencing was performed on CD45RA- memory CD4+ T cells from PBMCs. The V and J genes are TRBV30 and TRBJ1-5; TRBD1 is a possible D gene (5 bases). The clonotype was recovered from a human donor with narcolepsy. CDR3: CAWSAQGRQPQHF. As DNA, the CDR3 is TGTGCCTGGAGTGCCCAGGGACGGCAGCCCCAGCATTTT.